This T cell receptor beta chain was documented in a study of blood T cell repertoires in COVID-19 (dated by TCRdb to 2020 to 2022). Describing the broader study: Collaborator samples came from the United States, Italy and Spain and covered acute and convalescent phases of COVID-19. The material from the prospective study consisted of cDNA or gDNA derived from T cells, B-cell-depleted T cells, or PBMCs. Subjects who had been exposed to COVID-19, were actively infected with it, or had recovered from it provided the deeply sampled blood TCRbeta repertoires that made up the dataset. The repertoires were released in a freely available public database meant as a resource for research on the immune response to SARS-CoV-2. The samples were drawn from two sources: the first 160 participants of the ongoing ImmuneRACE study, and fewer than 1,500 subjects contributed by 6 global collaborators. A de-identified subject ID, COVID-19 status, age in years and sex were almost always included in the sample metadata. Where available, HLA class I and class II types were obtained from metadata supplied by the sample provider rather than from assay-based typing. Overall results and qualifications from the work: How much clinical and demographic metadata was included differed by source and by participant, and the metadata was provided uncurated.

The collaborating institutions used their own protocols to collect whole blood in K2EDTA tubes. For TCRbeta analysis, collaborators shipped samples in one of three forms: frozen whole blood, isolated PBMCs, or DNA extracted from either of those sample types. The junction shows trimming of 2 bases on V and 6 bases on J, and the gene matches do not reach 3 bases of it. CDR1 and CDR2, per the germline V gene, are KGHSH and LQKENI. Its CDR3 holds 15 amino acids, cysteine through phenylalanine. The retained sequence is limited to the CDR3, 45 bases, with the frame set at the first base. TCRbeta CDR3 regions were amplified from genomic DNA using the immunoSEQ Assay, a bias-controlled multiplex PCR. The published analysis was carried out like this. Nucleated cell counts per sample were estimated from amplification of reference gene primers within the assay. To quantify the absolute abundance of each unique TCRbeta CDR3 rearrangement, sequence reads were collapsed and filtered. Productive Simpson clonality was computed per sample as the square root of Simpson's diversity index over productive rearrangements. This immuneACCESS table, as held by TCRdb, lists in-frame sequences with V and J called but not all clones. Of the missing ones, under half trace to an unresolved V gene in checked studies; the others have no known cause. From that table come the V and J calls and clone size; the DNA was used to work out D and trimming. The sample profile shows approximately 150,000 clones; around nine tenths of them were found once. The ten top clones hold less than 10% of the sample.

On this clone: Its antigen remains undetermined. No much larger clonotype is one base removed from it; base qualities were not supplied.

This sequence was found in a woman aged 50 to 65 with active or convalescent COVID-19. The V and J segments used are TRBV18 and TRBJ2-2; TRBD2 aligns with 10 central bases. The sequenced sample was peripheral blood. The CDR3 sequence is CASSPGSGRAGELFF. The DNA sequence is as follows: TGTGCCAGCTCACCAGGAAGCGGGAGGGCCGGGGAGCTGTTTTTT.